This TCR beta chain was identified during a study of patients and donors after allogeneic stem cell transplantation. This clonotype was observed a handful of times. Germline assignment: CDR1 SQVTM and CDR2 ANQGSEA. The trim removed 5 bases at V and 2 bases at J, leaving 3 bases unmatched. The length of the CDR3 is 13 residues. MiXCR, applied by TCRdb to the RT-PCR reads, yields one record per CDR3 protein. Altogether 150,000 to 250,000 distinct CDR3 sequences are present, roughly two fifths being singletons, with the ten largest covering 33%. This chain links TRBV29-1 with TRBJ1-2, with 9 nucleotides matching TRBD1. The sequencing input was blood, either unsorted or a sorted T cell fraction (not recorded which). This sequence was found in a human donor who was either an allogeneic HSCT recipient or a stem cell or donor lymphocyte infusion donor (not recorded which). It is not recorded whose cells these are; they may come from a transplant donor. This CDR3 reads CSVSDRGNYGYTF. CDR3 DNA sequence: TGCAGCGTTTCCGACAGGGGGAACTATGGCTACACCTTC.